Sequencing of this T cell receptor beta chain was carried out in a study of monozygotic twins with inflammatory bowel disease. Study-wide results and caveats: Clonotype sharing was lower in IBD patients than healthy twins, most markedly with disease activity.

Germline V gene sequence: CDR1 LNHDA, CDR2 SQIVND (reference sequence). The CDR3 extends over 15 amino acids. Eight reactions per sample, run separately, yielded cDNA. TCRdb re-analyzed the 5' RACE reads; it lists each CDR3 protein once, without DNA. The repertoire table contains about 450,000 distinct CDR3 sequences. As regards this clonotype: Its antigen is currently unknown.

Sequencing input: blood. The clonotype was recovered from a human donor with ulcerative colitis or Crohn's disease, or a healthy co-twin of an affected twin (not recorded which). The V and J genes are TRBV19 and TRBJ1-5. This chain's CDR3 is CASSIGGNSNQPQHF.